This T cell receptor (beta chain) was retrieved from a study of cytomegalovirus exposure and HLA in healthy donors. Study summary: A later analysis reported the same platform for the 90 to 150 validation repertoires and the 666 first-cohort repertoires.

Regarding the study as a whole: Reports indicated that the classifier achieved high specificity and sensitivity in diagnosing cytomegalovirus status.

This CDR3 spans 15 amino acids. Per the germline V gene, CDR1 is LGHNA and CDR2 is YSLEER. The V and J ends lost 0 bases and 3 bases respectively, with 9 bases between them. Regarding this clone: What it binds is not known.

Generated by immunoSEQ multiplex PCR, the TCRdb table keeps only in-frame clones and is missing some. The repertoire holds about 75,000 clones, just under 85% seen once, with about 3% in the top ten. The sequence was obtained from a man aged 25 to 45 in good health and CMV-seronegative. V usage is TRBV4-3 and J usage is TRBJ1-5; no clear D. Sequencing used PBMCs. CDR3 DNA: TGCGCCAGCAGCCAAGAGCCACAGTCCAATCAGCCCCAGCATTTT. Its translation: CASSQEPQSNQPQHF.